The table lists the clone carrying this T cell receptor beta chain with many counts. The target antigen is unknown. Original data processing: Clinicopathological groups supplied CDR3 differences that were used to build a distant-metastasis classifier for papillary thyroid cancer. MiXCR re-clonotyped the PCR reads for TCRdb. None of the V and J calls come from the authors' own analysis; TCRdb made them. The table lists some 16,000 clones, 10% to 15% of them singletons. These data are taken from a study of metastatic and nonmetastatic thyroid tumors. Study at large: Repertoire data that came from the blood and tumor or nodule tissue of malignant and benign thyroid patients were compared. Study-wide points: It was reportedly found that TCR beta diversity was significantly higher in malignant thyroid tumors than in benign nodules, a difference seen in both blood and tumor samples.

There were no patients who had received any treatment before thyroid surgery. Germline V CDR1 and CDR2: LGHDT, YNNKEL (reference sequence). The CDR3 consists of 17 residues. J lost 3 bases, V lost 0 bases, and 8 bases had no gene match. Sequenced: blood. The rearrangement joins TRBV3-1 to TRBJ2-1; TRBD2 aligns across 7 bases. The sequence came from a female donor with papillary thyroid cancer or a benign thyroid nodule (not recorded which). Some clones in this sample may be carry-over from other donors' samples. CDR3 in amino acids: CASSQDTPGTIYNEQFF. CDR3 in DNA: TGTGCCAGCAGCCAAGATACCCCCGGGACTATCTACAATGAGCAGTTCTTC.